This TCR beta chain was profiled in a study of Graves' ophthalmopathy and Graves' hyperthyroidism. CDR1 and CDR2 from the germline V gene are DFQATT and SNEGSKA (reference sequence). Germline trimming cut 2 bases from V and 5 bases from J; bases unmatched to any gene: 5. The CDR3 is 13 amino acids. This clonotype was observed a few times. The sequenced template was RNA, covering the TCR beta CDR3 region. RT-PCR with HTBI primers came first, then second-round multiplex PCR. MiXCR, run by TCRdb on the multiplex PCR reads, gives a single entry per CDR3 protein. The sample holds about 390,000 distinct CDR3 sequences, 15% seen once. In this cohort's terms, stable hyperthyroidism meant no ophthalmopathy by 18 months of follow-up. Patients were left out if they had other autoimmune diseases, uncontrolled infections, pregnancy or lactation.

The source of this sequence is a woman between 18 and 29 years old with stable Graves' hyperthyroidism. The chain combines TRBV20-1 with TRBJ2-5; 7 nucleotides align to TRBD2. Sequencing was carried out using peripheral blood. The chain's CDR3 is CSARPGGRETQYF. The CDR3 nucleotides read TGCAGTGCTAGACCGGGGGGTCGGGAGACCCAGTACTTC.